The present entry profiles one T cell receptor beta chain with its context. This entry comes from a study of blood T cell repertoires in COVID-19. Sequenced by immunoSEQ multiplex PCR; TCRdb stores in-frame clones only, minus some. The sample yields 110,000 to 150,000 clones, 75% to 90% seen once. The CDR3 runs 16 residues. CDR1 is SGDLS, CDR2 YYNGEE, per germline. V shed 3 bases and J 8 bases; nucleotides not matched to a gene: 14. Sequenced input: peripheral blood. The receptor comes from a man aged 70 or older who had recovered from COVID-19. The chain is built from TRBV9 and TRBJ2-1; 7 nucleotides line up with TRBD2. CDR3 DNA sequence: TGTGCCAGCAGCGAACCCCTAGCGGAGTCCCTAGATGAGCAGTTCTTC. As protein: CASSEPLAESLDEQFF.